Sequencing of this T cell receptor (beta chain) was carried out in a study of blood T cell dynamics during melanoma immunotherapy. Described time point: pre-treatment baseline. One draw preceded checkpoint blockade; another followed its first cycle at week 3. Details on this clone: Its specificity is not known.

Study-wide findings and caveats: It remained unknown if the driving T cell clones were melanoma-specific.

DNA loading was fixed at about 360 ng for all bulk PBMC samples. Only in-frame clones appear in the TCRdb table, and some are missing; sequencing was by immunoSEQ multiplex PCR. The sample shows about 24,000 clones, around 88% of them seen only once. CDR1 is MGHRA and CDR2 is YSYEKL in the germline V gene. The CDR3 covers 16 residues. V was clipped by 2 bases and J by 4 bases; unmatched bases: 5. This specimen was blood, taken from a patient treated with checkpoint blockade. V gene TRBV4-1 combines with J gene TRBJ2-1, with 10 bases identical to TRBD1. The receptor's source is a human donor with melanoma. The CDR3 here is CASSQTKGQGYNEQFF. The CDR3 DNA is TGCGCCAGCAGCCAAACAAAGGGACAGGGGTACAATGAGCAGTTCTTC.